The entry below describes one TCR beta chain. TCRdb's table, derived via immunoSEQ multiplex PCR, lists solely in-frame clones and lacks some. The sample carries 95,000 to 150,000 clones, about nine tenths recorded once. This entry comes from a study of control samples from healthy donors and cancer patients. CDR1 SGHTA and CDR2 FQGNSA come from the germline V gene. The CDR3 sequence is 14 residues long. V shed 1 base, J shed 9 bases, and the junction held 5 bases outside the gene matches. The source of this sequence is a man aged 35-49 years in good health. The chain links TRBV7-2 to TRBJ2-1, with 8 nucleotides matching TRBD1. The specimen sequenced was blood. CDR3 in amino acids: CASSLDAGGGEQFF. In nucleotides, the CDR3 is TGTGCCAGCAGCTTAGATGCAGGGGGCGGTGAGCAGTTCTTC. Full variable domain (rest looked up from reference TRBV7-2 and TRBJ2-1): GAGVSQSPSNKVTEKGKDVELRCDPISGHTALYWYRQSLGQGLEFLIYFQGNSAPDKSGLPSDRFSAERTGGSVSTLTIQRTQQEDSAVYLCASSLDAGGGEQFFGPGTRLTVL.